The entry that follows covers one T cell receptor beta chain sequence. In the source study's methods: For nucleated cells, counts were estimated from reference gene primer amplification. Data came from immunoSEQ multiplex PCR; TCRdb stores just in-frame clones and leaves some out. That table is the source of V, J and clone size, and D and trimming were worked out from the DNA. Here the sample spans some 250,000 clones, around 87% being singletons. Between the trimmed V and J ends, which lost 4 bases and 5 bases, there was a span of 17 bases. The germline V gene has CDR1 SQVTM and CDR2 ANQGSEA. The CDR3 extends over 14 amino acids. The data were taken from a study of blood T cell repertoires in COVID-19.

This sequence was found in a woman aged 70-85 years with active or convalescent COVID-19. This chain uses TRBV29-1 with TRBJ1-2; tentatively, D is TRBD1 (6 bases). The source material was peripheral blood. This CDR3 is CSVGVQGSWYGYTF. CDR3 sequence (DNA): TGCAGCGTTGGGGTCCAGGGGAGTTGGTATGGCTACACCTTC.